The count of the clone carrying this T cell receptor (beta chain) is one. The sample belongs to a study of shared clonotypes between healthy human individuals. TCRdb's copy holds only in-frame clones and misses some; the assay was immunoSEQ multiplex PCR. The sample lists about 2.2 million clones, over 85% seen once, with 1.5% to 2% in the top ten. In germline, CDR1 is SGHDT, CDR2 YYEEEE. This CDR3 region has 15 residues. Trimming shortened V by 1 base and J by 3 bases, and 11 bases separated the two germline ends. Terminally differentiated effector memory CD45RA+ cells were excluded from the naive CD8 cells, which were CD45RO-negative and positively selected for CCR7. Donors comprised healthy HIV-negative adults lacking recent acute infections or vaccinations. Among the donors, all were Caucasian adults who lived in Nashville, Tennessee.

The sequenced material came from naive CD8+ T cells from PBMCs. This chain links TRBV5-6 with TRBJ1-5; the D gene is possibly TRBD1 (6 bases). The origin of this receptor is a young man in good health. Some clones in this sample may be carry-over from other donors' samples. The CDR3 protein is CASSLLGGNNQPQHF. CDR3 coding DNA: TGTGCCAGCAGCTTGTTAGGGGGGAACAATCAGCCCCAGCATTTT.